Reported below is one T cell receptor (beta chain). Its cognate antigen is unknown. A multiplex PCR was run with 60 Vbeta primers and 13 Jbeta primers. The method was immunoSEQ multiplex PCR; TCRdb's version includes in-frame clones alone and lacks a portion of them. The sample has approximately 120,000 clones; about 80% are singletons. The data derive from a study of cytomegalovirus exposure and HLA in healthy donors. In the study overall: Earlier findings included about 120 million unique TCR beta sequences obtained from 150 million to 200 million T cells.

Study-wide findings and caveats: The HLA-A and HLA-B alleles of most subjects were reportedly predicted accurately from TCR beta sequences.

The TCR sequence derives from a man aged 25-45 years in good health and CMV-seropositive. Source material: PBMCs.

Here the CDR3 DNA reads TGTGCCAGCAGTTGGACTAGCGGGAGGAACAATGAGCAGTTCTTC. This codes for CASSWTSGRNNEQFF. The chain combines TRBV6-6 with TRBJ2-1; 14 bases match TRBD2. Germline trimming cut 4 bases from V and 5 bases from J; bases unmatched to any gene: 1. Germline CDR1 reads MNHNY; CDR2 reads SVGAGI (reference sequence). CDR3 length equals 15 residues.